A single sample gave rise to the 23 T cell receptor beta chains below, sequenced in a study of post-analysis software for immune sequencing data. Findings of the study overall: Patients showed TRBV5-6, TRBV5-1 and TRBV20-1 among four to six TRBV segments more frequent than in controls.

Prepared TCR beta cDNA libraries contained unique molecular identifiers. TCRdb itself ran the PCR reads through MiXCR, one entry per CDR3 protein. The sample gives about 540,000 distinct CDR3 sequences, 34% of which show up once; 5% to 6% is in the top ten. These receptors are not linked to any known antigen. The material sequenced was blood. These receptors came from a girl aged 2-17 years with multiple sclerosis.

The genes are TRBV2 and TRBJ1-2, with TRBD1 matching 8 bases. CDR1 SNHLY and CDR2 FYNNEI come from the germline V gene. The CDR3 loop spans 14 amino acids. With 4 bases clipped from V and 4 bases from J, the junction kept 5 bases outside the gene matches. The CDR3 DNA follows: TGTGCCAGCAGTGTGTGGCAGGGGGCCTATGGCTACACCTTC. It is translated as CASSVWQGAYGYTF. Supplemented by reference TRBV2 and TRBJ1-2, the full variable domain reads EPEVTQTPSHQVTQMGQEVILRCVPISNHLYFYWYRQILGQKVEFLVSFYNNEISEKSEIFDDQFSVERPDGSNFTLKIRSTKLEDSAMYFCASSVWQGAYGYTFGSGTRLTVV.

This clonotype turned up a few times. The genes are TRBV11-2 and TRBJ2-4, with D hard to call. With the DNA end fitting TRBJ2-7 better, the J assignment may be wrong. This CDR3 region has 11 residues. CDR1 and CDR2 from the germline V gene are SGHAT and FQNNGV. Here the CDR3 reads CASSKAYEQYF. In nucleotides, the CDR3 is TGTGCCAGCAGCAAAGCCTACGAGCAGTACTTC.

V gene TRBV29-1 combines with J gene TRBJ1-1; TRBD1 is a possible D gene (6 bases). The V end lost 2 bases, the J end lost 3 bases, and 10 bases lay between the germline ends. The germline CDR1 and CDR2 sequences are SQVTM and ANQGSEA. The CDR3 contains 13 residues. The CDR3 loop reads CSVERGGDTEAFF. The CDR3 DNA follows: TGCAGCGTTGAACGCGGGGGCGACACTGAAGCTTTCTTT.

This rearrangement joins TRBV14 to TRBJ2-7, with a tentative D call TRBD2 (6 bases). The V end was cut by 2 bases, the J end by 0 bases, with 11 bases between. Germline loops: CDR1 SGHDN, CDR2 FVKESK. The CDR3 consists of 15 residues. CDR3 region: CASSQTGLNSYEQYF. CDR3 bases: TGTGCCAGCAGCCAAACGGGACTGAACTCCTACGAGCAGTACTTC.

The chain uses TRBV20-1 and TRBJ2-3; tentatively, D is TRBD1 or TRBD2 (6 bases each). CDR1 is DFQATT and CDR2 is SNEGSKA in the germline V gene (reference sequence). The CDR3 length is 14 residues. Trimming took 1 base from V and 3 from J, leaving 11 bases between them. The CDR3 spells CSARGGAGTDTQYF. The CDR3, as DNA: TGCAGTGCTAGAGGGGGGGCAGGGACAGATACGCAGTATTTT.

In this sample, this clonotype turned up once. The rearrangement uses TRBV5-5 and TRBJ1-1; D unresolved. The ends were cut back, 2 bases at V and 3 bases at J, with 11 bases in the middle. Germline loops: CDR1 SGHKS, CDR2 YYEKEE (reference sequence). The CDR3 is 14 amino acids. CDR3 in amino acids: CASSFSTPDTEAFF. DNA for the CDR3: TGTGCCAGCAGCTTTTCGACACCGGACACTGAAGCTTTCTTT.

The chain combines TRBV7-2 with TRBJ1-2, with a possible D match to TRBD1 (5 bases). The germline CDR1 and CDR2 sequences are SGHTA and FQGNSA. Trimming shortened V by 5 bases and J by 0 bases, and 13 bases separated the two germline ends. The CDR3 totals 15 residues. CDR3 DNA sequence: TGTGCCAGCAGCCAGGGCGGTCGGTCTAACTATGGCTACACCTTC. It codes for CASSQGGRSNYGYTF.

This rearrangement joins TRBV6-5 to TRBJ1-5; TRBD1 might be the D (5 bases). The V end lost 5 bases, the J end lost 0 bases, and 14 bases lay between the germline ends. Germline-derived CDR1 and CDR2 are MNHEY and SVGAGI. The CDR3 loop spans 16 amino acids. CDR3 bases: TGTGCCAGCAGTCGGGCGGGGCCCTATAGCAATCAGCCCCAGCATTTT. It translates to CASSRAGPYSNQPQHF.

V usage is TRBV12-3 or TRBV12-4 and J usage is TRBJ2-3; no firm D call. The V end lost 5 bases, the J end lost 0 bases, and 12 bases lay between the germline ends. CDR3 length equals 15 residues. The CDR3 loop is CASSGTGTSTDTQYF. Written as DNA, the CDR3 is TGTGCCAGCAGTGGTACTGGAACTAGCACAGATACGCAGTATTTT.

This clonotype was picked up a small number of times. The chain has TRBV12-5 and TRBJ1-2, with a possible D match to TRBD1 (6 bases). With 1 base removed from V and 1 base from J, the gap between germline ends came to 13 bases. The V gene's germline CDR1 is LGHNT and CDR2 FRNRAP. This CDR3 comprises 16 residues. The CDR3 sequence: CASGLGTGGFNYGYTF. The CDR3 nucleotides read TGTGCTAGTGGTTTGGGTACGGGGGGCTTTAACTATGGCTACACCTTC.

Only a few counts were recorded for this clonotype. The chain recombines TRBV7-2 with TRBJ1-6; no clear D gene. Germline-derived CDR1 and CDR2 are SGHTA and FQGNSA. This CDR3 spans 16 amino acids. Trimming removed 1 base at V and 3 bases at J, with 10 bases between. CDR3 region: CASSLVGFYYNSPLHF. The CDR3 bases are TGTGCCAGCAGCTTAGTTGGGTTTTACTATAATTCACCCCTCCACTTT.

This clonotype appeared a few times. The rearrangement uses TRBV6-1 and TRBJ2-4, with a possible D match to TRBD1 (5 bases). The germline gives CDR1 MNHNS, CDR2 SASEGT. V was pared by 9 bases and J by 7 bases, with 16 bases between. The CDR3 is 13 residues long. The CDR3 region is CASSTQGTNIQYF. Written as DNA, the CDR3 is TGTGCCAGTTCTACTCAGGGTACCAACATTCAGTACTTC.

This sequence joins TRBV24-1 and TRBJ2-1, with 7 nucleotides matching TRBD1. The germline V gene encodes CDR1 KGHDR and CDR2 SFDVKD. V lost 10 bases to trimming and J lost 9 bases; unmatched junction nucleotides: 5. CDR3 length equals 11 residues. This CDR3 reads CATSQGTEQFF. In DNA, the CDR3 is TGTGCCACTTCACAGGGGACTGAGCAGTTCTTC.

This clonotype was recorded a few times. V and J are TRBV11-1 and TRBJ1-1; D is uncertain. Germline-derived CDR1 and CDR2 are SGHAT and FQDESV (reference sequence). Trimming removed 5 bases at V and 5 bases at J, with 9 bases between. The CDR3 length is 12 residues. CDR3 sequence (DNA): TGTGCCAGCAGCCCTGCAAGGACTGAAGCTTTCTTT. Encoded protein: CASSPARTEAFF.

This clonotype was counted only a few times. J is TRBJ2-3 and V is TRBV7-8; 8 positions match TRBD1. J was trimmed by 6 bases and V by 5 bases; bases with no gene match: 7. The V gene's germline CDR1 is SGHVS and CDR2 FQNEAQ. The CDR3 loop spans 14 amino acids. CDR3 sequence reads: CASSIFDRGDTQYF. The CDR3 DNA follows: TGTGCCAGCAGCATTTTTGACAGGGGCGATACGCAGTATTTT. Variable domain in full (rest from reference TRBV7-8 and TRBJ2-3): GAGVSQSPRYKVAKRGQDVALRCDPISGHVSLFWYQQALGQGPEFLTYFQNEAQLDKSGLPSDRFFAERPEGSVSTLKIQRTQQEDSAVYLCASSIFDRGDTQYFGPGTRLTVL.

The chain couples TRBV12-3 or TRBV12-4 to TRBJ1-2; TRBD1 matches at 8 bases. The V segment lost 5 bases and the J segment 5 bases; nucleotides outside the gene matches: 10. CDR3 length: 15 amino acids. The CDR3 nucleotides read TGTGCCAGCAGTCTATCACCGGGACAGGATTATGGCTACACCTTC. Its translation is CASSLSPGQDYGYTF.

This chain links TRBV12-3 or TRBV12-4 with TRBJ2-1; D is uncertain. The CDR3 contains 12 residues. V gave up 7 bases and J gave up 3 bases, with 7 bases separating them. The CDR3 DNA follows: TGTGCCAGCACAACAGACTACAATGAGCAGTTCTTC. Translating it yields CASTTDYNEQFF.

Here the CDR3 reads CSAIGDSELNTEAFF. CDR3 sequence (DNA): TGCAGTGCGATAGGGGATTCAGAACTGAACACTGAAGCTTTCTTT. The chain joins TRBV20-1 to TRBJ1-1; D might be TRBD1 (5 bases). Trimming cost V 6 bases and J 0 bases, with 17 bases left between them. This CDR3 spans 15 amino acids. Germline V lookup: CDR1 DFQATT, CDR2 SNEGSKA (reference sequence).

This clonotype was observed a few times. The chain links TRBV29-1 to TRBJ1-2; the D is unclear. Trimming left V 6 bases short and J 0 bases short, with 11 bases between. Germline values: CDR1 SQVTM, CDR2 ANQGSEA. The CDR3 has 13 residues. CDR3 protein: CSVDPSSNYGYTF. Here the CDR3 DNA reads TGCAGCGTCGATCCGAGCTCTAACTATGGCTACACCTTC.

About this clonotype itself: A much larger clone lies one base from this, so it may be a read error. This sequence joins TRBV12-3 or TRBV12-4 and TRBJ2-5; maybe TRBD2 (6 bases). There are 13 residues in the CDR3. The CDR3 DNA is TGTGCCGGCAGTTCTAGCGATCGGGAGACCCAGTACTTC. This gives the protein CAGSSSDRETQYF.

This chain connects TRBV15 to TRBJ2-2; the D is unclear. V was cut by 0 bases and J by 5 bases, with 7 bases left in between. The germline V gene has CDR1 LNHNV and CDR2 YYDKDF (reference sequence). This CDR3 contains 14 residues. CDR3 sequence reads: CATSRDHGTGELFF. The CDR3 DNA is TGTGCCACCAGCAGAGATCACGGGACCGGGGAGCTGTTTTTT.

This clonotype was counted only a few times. The chain has TRBV9 and TRBJ2-1; a possible D gene is TRBD1 (6 bases). V dropped 6 bases and J dropped 5 bases, with 18 bases sitting between them. The germline gives CDR1 SGDLS, CDR2 YYNGEE. There are 15 residues in the CDR3. In nucleotides, the CDR3 is TGTGCCAGCACCCTACTATCAACAGGGAACAATGAGCAGTTCTTC. The encoded protein is CASTLLSTGNNEQFF.

V gene TRBV10-3 combines with J gene TRBJ1-2; 7 bases are shared with TRBD1. Per germline, CDR1 ENHRY and CDR2 SYGVKD. The CDR3 length is 13 residues. V was clipped by 7 bases and J by 2 bases; unmatched bases: 4. The CDR3 nucleotides are TGTGCCATCACCCGGACAGGCAACTATGGCTACACCTTC. Its protein product is CAITRTGNYGYTF.